This TCR beta chain stems from a study of tumor-infiltrating lymphocytes in primary liver carcinoma. Study-wide results and limits: The study found tumor-adjacent and tumor-blood pairs overlapped less than tumor region pairs.

Bulk tissue was left unsorted, and RNA and DNA were co-extracted from about 20-30 mg of it. In the case of this clonotype: Its antigen is unidentified. The junction departs from the called germline gene at one end, perhaps through a read error.

Researchers generated TCR beta cDNA from roughly 520 ng of total RNA, relying on a constant-region primer. Three nested multiplex PCR rounds of slightly modified ARM-PCR generated TCR beta libraries. A C-beta reverse primer and TRBV1-TRBV30 forward primers served in each of the first two PCR rounds, at ten to eleven cycles apiece. Via MiXCR, TCRdb re-called the multiplex PCR reads, giving one row per CDR3 protein. The table has roughly 40,000 distinct CDR3 sequences, about 75% seen once. CDR1 is MNHEY and CDR2 is SVGEGT in the germline V gene. CDR3 length: 15 amino acids. The source is a woman aged 25-40 years with primary liver carcinoma and hepatitis B virus infection. The sequencing input was tumor-adjacent normal liver tissue. The gene calls are TRBV6-2 or TRBV6-3 and TRBJ2-6; D gene ambiguous. CDR3 residues: CASTYWDSGANVLTF. In nucleotides, the CDR3 is TGTGCCAGCACTTACTGGGACTCTGGGGCCAACGTCCTGACTTTC.